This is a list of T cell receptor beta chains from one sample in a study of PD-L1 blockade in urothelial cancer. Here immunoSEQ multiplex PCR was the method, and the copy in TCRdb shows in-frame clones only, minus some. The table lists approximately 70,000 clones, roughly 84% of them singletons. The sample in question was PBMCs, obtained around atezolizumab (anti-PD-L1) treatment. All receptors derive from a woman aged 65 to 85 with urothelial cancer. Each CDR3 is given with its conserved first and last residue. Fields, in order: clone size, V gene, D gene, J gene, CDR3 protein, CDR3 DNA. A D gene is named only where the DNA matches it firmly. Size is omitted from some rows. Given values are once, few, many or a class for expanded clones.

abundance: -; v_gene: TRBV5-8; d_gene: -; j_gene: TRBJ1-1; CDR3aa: CASTRRDGFTEAFF; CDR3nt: TGTGCCAGCACTAGGAGGGACGGCTTCACTGAAGCTTTCTTT
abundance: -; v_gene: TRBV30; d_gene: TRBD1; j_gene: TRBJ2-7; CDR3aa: CAWSVALRDRGYEQYF; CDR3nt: TGTGCCTGGAGTGTAGCACTTCGGGACAGAGGCTACGAGCAGTACTTC
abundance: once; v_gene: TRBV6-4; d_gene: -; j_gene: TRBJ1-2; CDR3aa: CASSRESGDGNYGYTF; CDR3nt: TGTGCCAGCAGTCGAGAGTCAGGGGATGGTAACTATGGCTACACCTTC
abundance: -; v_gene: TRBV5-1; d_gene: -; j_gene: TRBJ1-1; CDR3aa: CASSLSVNTEAFF; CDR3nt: TGCGCCAGCAGCTTGTCTGTGAACACTGAAGCTTTCTTT
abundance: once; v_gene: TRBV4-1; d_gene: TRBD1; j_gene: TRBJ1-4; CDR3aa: CASSHTGVSEKLFF; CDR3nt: TGCGCCAGCAGCCATACAGGGGTAAGCGAAAAACTGTTTTTT
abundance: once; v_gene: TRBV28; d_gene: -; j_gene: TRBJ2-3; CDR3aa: CASAQGNTDTQYF; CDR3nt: TGTGCCAGCGCTCAGGGAAACACAGATACGCAGTATTTT
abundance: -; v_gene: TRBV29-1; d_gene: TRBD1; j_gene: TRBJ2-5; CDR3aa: CSVGGGGETQYF; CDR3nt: TGCAGCGTTGGAGGGGGCGGGGAGACCCAGTACTTC
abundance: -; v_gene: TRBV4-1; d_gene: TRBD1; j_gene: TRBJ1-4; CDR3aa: CASSQVRTGGVSSNEKLFF; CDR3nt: TGCGCCAGCAGCCAAGTGCGGACAGGGGGCGTTAGTAGTAATGAAAAACTGTTTTTT
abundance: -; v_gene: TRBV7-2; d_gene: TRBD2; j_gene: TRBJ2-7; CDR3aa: CASSLDSGSDEQYF; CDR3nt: TGTGCCAGCAGCTTAGACAGCGGGAGCGACGAGCAGTACTTC
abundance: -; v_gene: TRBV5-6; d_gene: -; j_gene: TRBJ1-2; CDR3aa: CASSLGTIDGYTF; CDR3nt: TGTGCCAGCAGCTTGGGGACAATCGATGGCTACACCTTC
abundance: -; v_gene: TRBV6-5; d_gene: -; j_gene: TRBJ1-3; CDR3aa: CASSYLPASGGNTIYF; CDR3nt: TGTGCCAGCAGTTACTTGCCGGCCTCGGGGGGAAACACCATATATTTT
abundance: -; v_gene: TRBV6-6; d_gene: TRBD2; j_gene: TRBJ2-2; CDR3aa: CASRTSGLFTGELFF; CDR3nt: TGTGCCAGCAGAACTAGCGGACTGTTCACCGGGGAGCTGTTTTTT
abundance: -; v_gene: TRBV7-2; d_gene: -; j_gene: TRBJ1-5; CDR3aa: CASSPNTGMGQPQHF; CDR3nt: TGTGCCAGCAGCCCTAATACGGGGATGGGTCAGCCCCAGCATTTT
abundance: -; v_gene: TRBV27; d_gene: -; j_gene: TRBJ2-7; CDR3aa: CASSYQSQGLSSYEQYF; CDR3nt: TGTGCCAGCAGCTACCAGTCACAGGGATTAAGCTCCTACGAGCAGTACTTC
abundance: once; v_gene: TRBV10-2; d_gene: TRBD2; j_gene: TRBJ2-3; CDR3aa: CASIGVGTSGPTDTQYF; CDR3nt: TGCGCCAGCATAGGGGTAGGGACTAGCGGTCCCACAGATACGCAGTATTTT
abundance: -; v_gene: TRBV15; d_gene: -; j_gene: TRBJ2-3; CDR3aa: CATSVGTDTQYF; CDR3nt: TGTGCCACCAGTGTCGGCACAGATACGCAGTATTTT
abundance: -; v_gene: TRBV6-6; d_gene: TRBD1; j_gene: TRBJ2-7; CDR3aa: CASTGLQGVREQYF; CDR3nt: TGTGCCAGCACGGGGTTACAGGGGGTGCGGGAGCAGTACTTC